The next 17 T cell receptor beta chains were all read from a single sample in a study of control samples from healthy donors and cancer patients. Clones were sequenced by immunoSEQ multiplex PCR, and TCRdb holds only the in-frame ones, with some missing. Counted here are some 150,000 clones, 96% occurring once; the ten biggest clones make up under 1.2%. The source material was blood. These receptors all come from a woman aged 25-40 years in good health.

V usage is TRBV5-1 and J usage is TRBJ1-2; D is unclear. The CDR3 totals 13 residues. Germline V CDR1 and CDR2: SGHRS, YFSETQ. The V end lost 2 bases, the J end lost 1 base, and 6 bases lay between the germline ends. CDR3 nucleotide sequence: TGCGCCAGCAGCTTTCGGGTTAACTATGGCTACACCTTC. Its protein is CASSFRVNYGYTF.

This clone showed up just a few times. This chain uses TRBV2 with TRBJ2-3; no clear D gene. With 2 bases removed from V and 6 bases from J, the gap between germline ends came to 21 bases. The CDR3 is 17 residues long. Per the germline V gene, CDR1 is SNHLY and CDR2 is FYNNEI. The CDR3 reads CASSEMGIARARDTQYF. Written as DNA, the CDR3 is TGTGCCAGCAGTGAAATGGGTATCGCTAGGGCTAGGGATACGCAGTATTTT.

This chain links TRBV28 with TRBJ2-4; 8 bases agree with TRBD2. The germline V gene encodes CDR1 MDHEN and CDR2 SYDVKM. The CDR3 covers 13 residues. J was trimmed by 8 bases and V by 6 bases; bases with no gene match: 6. For the CDR3, the DNA is TGTGCCAGCAGCCTAAGCGGGAGTTACATTCAGTACTTC. Protein: CASSLSGSYIQYF.

The chain recombines TRBV18 with TRBJ1-4, with 8 bases that match TRBD1. The CDR3 is made up of 16 amino acids. Looked up from germline, CDR1 is KGHSH and CDR2 is LQKENI. Unmatched junction bases numbered 5, after V lost 0 bases and J lost 5 bases. The CDR3 region has the DNA TGTGCCAGCTCACCACCGAGGACAGGGAGAAATGAAAAACTGTTTTTT. As protein: CASSPPRTGRNEKLFF. The complete variable domain, with remaining parts taken from reference TRBV18 and TRBJ1-4, reads NAGVMQNPRHLVRRRGQEARLRCSPMKGHSHVYWYRQLPEEGLKFMVYLQKENIIDESGMPKERFSAEFPKEGPSILRIQQVVRGDSAAYFCASSPPRTGRNEKLFFGSGTQLSVL.

As DNA, the CDR3 is TGTGCCAGCAGTTTGCCGGGACAGGGGCTATACGAGCAGTACTTC. Translating gives CASSLPGQGLYEQYF. The chain couples TRBV6-6 to TRBJ2-7, with 10 bases identical to TRBD1. Germline V gene sequence: CDR1 MNHNY, CDR2 SVGAGI (reference sequence). The J segment lost 4 bases and the V segment lost 4 bases, leaving 7 bases of the junction unmatched. The CDR3 length is 15 residues.

This rearrangement joins TRBV28 to TRBJ2-3, with D maybe TRBD2 (6 bases). With 1 base removed from V and 1 base from J, the gap between germline ends came to 12 bases. The CDR3 runs to 16 residues. CDR1 MDHEN and CDR2 SYDVKM come from the germline V gene. DNA of the CDR3: TGTGCCAGCAGTTTATTGGGGGGACGGGGCACAGATACGCAGTATTTT. Translating it yields CASSLLGGRGTDTQYF.

V and J are TRBV28 and TRBJ1-3; perhaps TRBD1 as D (6 bases). CDR1 MDHEN and CDR2 SYDVKM come from the germline V gene. The CDR3 is 15 amino acids. The ends were cut back, 6 bases at V and 4 bases at J, with 16 bases in the middle. CDR3 protein: CASSSSGALGNTIYF. The CDR3 DNA sequence: TGTGCCAGCAGCTCCTCGGGGGCTTTAGGAAACACCATATATTTT.

The rearrangement uses TRBV19 and TRBJ2-7, with 7 bases matching TRBD2. Trimming took 5 bases from V and 4 from J; bases not matched to a gene: 5. This CDR3 contains 13 residues. Germline V gene lookup returns CDR1 LNHDA and CDR2 SQIVND (reference sequence). The CDR3 region is CASSRVGGYEQYF. In DNA, the CDR3 is TGTGCCAGTAGTCGCGTCGGGGGGTACGAGCAGTACTTC.

The V gene is TRBV6-5, the J gene TRBJ1-2, with a weak D call TRBD1 (6 bases). CDR3 length equals 13 residues. V was pared by 0 bases and J by 6 bases, with 8 bases between. Germline V gene sequence: CDR1 MNHEY, CDR2 SVGAGI. For the CDR3, the DNA is TGTGCCAGCAGTTACTCGTGGACAGATGGCTACACCTTC. It translates to CASSYSWTDGYTF.

The rearrangement joins TRBV6-5 to TRBJ2-5, with 7 bases that match TRBD2. This CDR3 is built from 15 residues. V was pared by 0 bases and J by 1 base, with 2 bases of the junction left unmatched. Germline V gene lookup returns CDR1 MNHEY and CDR2 SVGAGI. CDR3 sequence (DNA): TGTGCCAGCAGTTACTCCGGGACTACCCAAGAGACCCAGTACTTC. The encoded protein is CASSYSGTTQETQYF.

J is TRBJ1-1 and V is TRBV11-3; no clear D. The CDR3 is 12 residues long. Germline assignment: CDR1 SGHNT and CDR2 YENEEA. V dropped 4 bases and J dropped 1 base, with 4 bases sitting between them. This CDR3 is CASSSENTEAFF. The CDR3 nucleotides are TGTGCCAGCAGCTCAGAGAACACTGAAGCTTTCTTT.

The chain links TRBV9 to TRBJ2-3; 13 nucleotides match TRBD2. The CDR3 covers 17 residues. V lost 2 bases and J lost 2; bases outside the gene matches: 5. Germline V gene data show CDR1 as SGDLS and CDR2 as YYNGEE. The DNA of the CDR3 is TGTGCCAGCAGCGTCACGGGACTAGCGGGATACACAGATACGCAGTATTTT. It specifies CASSVTGLAGYTDTQYF.

The chain recombines TRBV5-5 with TRBJ1-5; D gene uncertain. V was clipped by 4 bases and J by 2 bases, with 13 bases between them. Germline lookup yields CDR1 SGHKS and CDR2 YYEKEE (reference sequence). CDR3 length: 15 residues. CDR3 in amino acids: CASSPGWSGNQPQHF. CDR3 DNA sequence: TGTGCCAGCAGCCCCGGATGGTCGGGCAATCAGCCCCAGCATTTT. The full variable domain, rest sourced from reference TRBV5-5 and TRBJ1-5, is DAGVTQSPTHLIKTRGQQVTLRCSPISGHKSVSWYQQVLGQGPQFIFQYYEKEERGRGNFPDRFSARQFPNYSSELNVNALLLGDSALYLCASSPGWSGNQPQHFGDGTRLSIL.

This clone was detected a few times. The J gene is TRBJ2-5, the V gene TRBV7-2, with a weak D call TRBD2 (5 bases). Germline V gene data show CDR1 as SGHTA and CDR2 as FQGNSA. The CDR3 covers 15 residues. Trimming stripped 0 bases from V and 5 bases from J, with 13 bases between. The CDR3 sequence is CASSLAYGGLETQYF. CDR3 sequence (DNA): TGTGCCAGCAGCTTAGCTTATGGAGGACTGGAGACCCAGTACTTC.

The gene calls are TRBV4-1 and TRBJ1-2; D gene unclear. From germline, CDR1 is MGHRA and CDR2 YSYEKL. The CDR3 spans 14 residues. Trimming took 1 base from V and 8 from J, leaving 14 bases between them. The CDR3 sequence is CASSQVLSAAGYTF. CDR3 bases: TGCGCCAGCAGCCAAGTTCTGTCGGCAGCCGGCTACACCTTC.

This chain joins TRBV2 and TRBJ2-7; no reliable D call. Germline-derived CDR1 and CDR2 are SNHLY and FYNNEI. Trimming shortened V by 7 bases and J by 0 bases, and 13 bases separated the two germline ends. The CDR3 spans 14 residues. The CDR3 DNA is TGTGCCAGCACCCCTGGTGACCTCTCCTACGAGCAGTACTTC. Translated, it gives CASTPGDLSYEQYF.

The DNA for the CDR3 is TGTGCCAGCAGCTGGGGGATCAATCAGCCCCAGCATTTT. Its protein is CASSWGINQPQHF. The V and J genes are TRBV7-8 and TRBJ1-5, with D possibly TRBD1 on 5 matching bases. The CDR3 is 13 residues long. Germline lookup yields CDR1 SGHVS and CDR2 FQNEAQ. V was pared by 4 bases and J by 3 bases, with 7 bases between.